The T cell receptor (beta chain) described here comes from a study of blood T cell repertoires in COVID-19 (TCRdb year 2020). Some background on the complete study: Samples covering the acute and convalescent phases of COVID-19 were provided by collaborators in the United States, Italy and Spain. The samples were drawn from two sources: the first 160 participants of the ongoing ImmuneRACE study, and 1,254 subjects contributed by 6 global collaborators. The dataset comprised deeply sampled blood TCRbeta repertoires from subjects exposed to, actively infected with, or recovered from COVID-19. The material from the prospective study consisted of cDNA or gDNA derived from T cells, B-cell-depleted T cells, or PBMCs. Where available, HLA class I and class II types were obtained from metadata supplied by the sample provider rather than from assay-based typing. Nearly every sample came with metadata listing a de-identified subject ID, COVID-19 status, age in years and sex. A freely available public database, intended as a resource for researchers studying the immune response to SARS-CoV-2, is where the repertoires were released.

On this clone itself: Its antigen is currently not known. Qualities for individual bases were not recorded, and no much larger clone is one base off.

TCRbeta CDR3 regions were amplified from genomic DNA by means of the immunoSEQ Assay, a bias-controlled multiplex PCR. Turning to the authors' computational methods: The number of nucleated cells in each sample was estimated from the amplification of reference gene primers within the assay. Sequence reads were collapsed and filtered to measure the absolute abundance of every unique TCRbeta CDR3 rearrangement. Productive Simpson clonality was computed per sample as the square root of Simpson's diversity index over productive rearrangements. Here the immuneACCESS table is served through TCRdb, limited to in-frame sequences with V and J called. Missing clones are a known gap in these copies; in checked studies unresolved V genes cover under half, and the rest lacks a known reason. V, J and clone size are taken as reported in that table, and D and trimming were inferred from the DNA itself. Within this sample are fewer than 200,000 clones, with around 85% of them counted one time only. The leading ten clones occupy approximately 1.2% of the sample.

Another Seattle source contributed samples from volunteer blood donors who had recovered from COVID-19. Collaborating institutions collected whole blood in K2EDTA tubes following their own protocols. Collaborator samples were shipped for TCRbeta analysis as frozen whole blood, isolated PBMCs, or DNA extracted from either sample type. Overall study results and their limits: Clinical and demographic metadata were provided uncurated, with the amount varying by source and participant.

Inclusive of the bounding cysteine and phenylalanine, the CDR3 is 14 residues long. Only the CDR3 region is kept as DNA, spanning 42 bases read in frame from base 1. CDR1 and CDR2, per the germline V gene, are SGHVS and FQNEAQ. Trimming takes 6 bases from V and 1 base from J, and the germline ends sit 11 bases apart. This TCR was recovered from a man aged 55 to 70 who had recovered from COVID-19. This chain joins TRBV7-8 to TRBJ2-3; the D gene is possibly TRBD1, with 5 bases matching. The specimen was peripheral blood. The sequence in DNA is TGTGCCAGCAGGGCAGGGTTGGGCACAGATACGCAGTATTTT. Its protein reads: CASRAGLGTDTQYF.